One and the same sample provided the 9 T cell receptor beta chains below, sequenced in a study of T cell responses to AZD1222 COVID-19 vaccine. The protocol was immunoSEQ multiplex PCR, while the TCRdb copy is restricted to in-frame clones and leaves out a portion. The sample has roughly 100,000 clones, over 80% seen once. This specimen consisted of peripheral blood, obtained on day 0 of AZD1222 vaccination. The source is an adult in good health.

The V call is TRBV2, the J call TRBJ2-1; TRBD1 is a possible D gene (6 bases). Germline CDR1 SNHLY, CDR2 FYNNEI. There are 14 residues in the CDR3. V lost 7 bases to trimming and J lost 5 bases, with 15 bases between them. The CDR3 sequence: CASIAETGDNEQFF. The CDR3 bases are TGTGCCAGCATCGCGGAGACAGGCGACAATGAGCAGTTCTTC.

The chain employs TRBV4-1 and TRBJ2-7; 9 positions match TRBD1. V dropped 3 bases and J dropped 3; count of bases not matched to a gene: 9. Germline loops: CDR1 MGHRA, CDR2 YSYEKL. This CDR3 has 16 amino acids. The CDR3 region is CASSHPGQGWGYEQYF. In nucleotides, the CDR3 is TGCGCCAGCAGCCACCCGGGACAGGGATGGGGCTACGAGCAGTACTTC.

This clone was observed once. CDR3 sequence: CASSLRQEVVNEKLFF. The CDR3 nucleotides are TGTGCCAGCAGTTTACGGCAGGAAGTAGTCAATGAAAAACTGTTTTTT. The chain employs TRBV28 and TRBJ1-4; no firm D call. V was cut by 2 bases and J by 5 bases, with 15 bases left in between. Germline loops: CDR1 MDHEN, CDR2 SYDVKM. The CDR3 contains 16 residues.

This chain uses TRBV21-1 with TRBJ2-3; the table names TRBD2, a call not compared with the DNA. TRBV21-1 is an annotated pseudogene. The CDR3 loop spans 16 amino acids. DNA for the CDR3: TGTGCCAGCCCGGAGGGCAGGCGGTGTCTTGCAGATACGCAGTATTTT. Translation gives CASPEGRRCLADTQYF.

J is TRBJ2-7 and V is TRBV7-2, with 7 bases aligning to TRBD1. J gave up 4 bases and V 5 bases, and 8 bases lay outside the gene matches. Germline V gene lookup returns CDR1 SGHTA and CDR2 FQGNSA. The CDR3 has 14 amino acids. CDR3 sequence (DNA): TGTGCCAGCAGCCCGGGACAGAGCAAATACGAGCAGTACTTC. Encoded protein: CASSPGQSKYEQYF.

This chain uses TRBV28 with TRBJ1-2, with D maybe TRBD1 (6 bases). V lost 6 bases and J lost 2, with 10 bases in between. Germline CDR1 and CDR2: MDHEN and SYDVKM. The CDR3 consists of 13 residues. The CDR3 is CASRPQGNYGYTF. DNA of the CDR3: TGTGCCAGCAGACCACAGGGCAACTATGGCTACACCTTC.

CDR3 DNA sequence: TGTGCCAGCAGCCCTACCCCCTCTGGGGGCAGCTATGGCTACACCTTC. Translation gives CASSPTPSGGSYGYTF. The V and J genes are TRBV7-9 and TRBJ1-2, with D possibly TRBD1 on 6 matching bases. The germline V gene has CDR1 SEHNR and CDR2 FQNEAQ (reference sequence). V gave up 5 bases and J gave up 4 bases, with 20 bases separating them. The CDR3 length is 16 residues. Full variable domain (remainder filled in from reference TRBV7-9 and TRBJ1-2): DTGVSQNPRHKITKRGQNVTFRCDPISEHNRLYWYRQTLGQGPEFLTYFQNEAQLEKSRLLSDRFSAERPKGSFSTLEIQRTEQGDSAMYLCASSPTPSGGSYGYTFGSGTRLTVV.

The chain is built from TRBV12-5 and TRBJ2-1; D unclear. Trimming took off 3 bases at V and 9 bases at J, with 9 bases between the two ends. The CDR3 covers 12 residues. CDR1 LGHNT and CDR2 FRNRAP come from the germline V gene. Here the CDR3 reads CASGFLAAEQFF. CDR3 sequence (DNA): TGTGCTAGTGGTTTCTTGGCCGCTGAGCAGTTCTTC.

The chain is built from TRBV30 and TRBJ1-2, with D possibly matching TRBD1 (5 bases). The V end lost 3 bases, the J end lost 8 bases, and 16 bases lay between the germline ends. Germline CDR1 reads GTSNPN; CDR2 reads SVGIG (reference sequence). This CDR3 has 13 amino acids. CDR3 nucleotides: TGTGCCTGGAGACCTTCAGGGAAACACGGCTACACCTTC. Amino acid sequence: CAWRPSGKHGYTF. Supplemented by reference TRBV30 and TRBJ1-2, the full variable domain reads SQTIHQWPATLVQPVGSPLSLECTVEGTSNPNLYWYRQAAGRGLQLLFYSVGIGQISSEVPQNLSASRPQDRQFILSSKKLLLSDSGFYLCAWRPSGKHGYTFGSGTRLTVV.